This T cell receptor beta chain stems from a study of response to subunit inactivated influenza vaccine. Regarding the study as a whole: The authors suggested that few new T cells are recruited per seasonal influenza vaccination.

The germline V gene encodes CDR1 SGHAT and CDR2 FQNNGV. Deletions cut 4 bases from V and 8 bases from J, with 15 bases between. The CDR3 length is 14 residues. TCRdb itself ran the RT-PCR reads through MiXCR, one entry per CDR3 protein. The sample has around 580,000 distinct CDR3 sequences, 14% seen once. This clonotype was picked up many times. No antigen is known for it. The TCR sequence derives from a man aged 45 to 65 who received an inactivated influenza vaccine. V gene TRBV11-2 combines with J gene TRBJ2-1; the D gene is possibly TRBD1 (5 bases). Here the sequenced sample was PBMCs from blood, taken 12 days after vaccination. The CDR3 is CASSSFRARDEQFF. The CDR3 DNA is TGTGCCAGCAGCTCCTTCAGGGCGCGCGATGAGCAGTTCTTC. Using reference TRBV11-2 and TRBJ2-1 for the parts outside the CDR3, the full variable domain is EAGVAQSPRYKIIEKRQSVAFWCNPISGHATLYWYQQILGQGPKLLIQFQNNGVVDDSQLPKDRFSAERLKGVDSTLKIQPAKLEDSAVYLCASSSFRARDEQFFGPGTRLTVL.